A single sample is the source of the 19 T cell receptor beta chains below, sequenced in a study of T cells after yellow fever vaccination. MiXCR was run by TCRdb on the 5' RACE reads, yielding one entry per CDR3 protein. The sample has around 550,000 distinct CDR3 sequences, 19% seen once; the top ten hold 14%. This material consisted of PBMCs, taken 15 days after the yellow fever booster vaccination. These TCRs come from a man younger than 45 who received the YFV17D yellow fever vaccine.

There are many counts of this clonotype. The CDR3 here is CATFGGGENIQYF. The CDR3 DNA sequence: TGTGCCACCTTCGGGGGGGGCGAAAACATTCAGTACTTC. The chain has TRBV6-1 and TRBJ2-4, with 8 bases identical to TRBD2. Germline trimming cut 10 bases from V and 5 bases from J; bases unmatched to any gene: 7. Germline V gene lookup returns CDR1 MNHNS and CDR2 SASEGT. The CDR3 is 13 residues long.

In its sample, this clonotype was seen a few times. The V gene is TRBV12-3 or TRBV12-4, the J gene TRBJ2-1; TRBD1 matches at 9 bases. With V trimmed by 6 bases and J by 8 bases, 8 bases remained unmatched. The CDR3 is made up of 14 amino acids. The CDR3 coding sequence is TGTGCCAGCAGGACAGGGGGAGGGCCGTATGAGCAGTTCTTC. Translated, it gives CASRTGGGPYEQFF.

The chain is built from TRBV5-1 and TRBJ2-1; D is undetermined. This CDR3 is built from 13 residues. Germline CDR1 is SGHRS and CDR2 is YFSETQ. The germline V and J ends were trimmed by 1 base and 6 bases, with 8 bases remaining between them. The CDR3: CASSLSVGNEQFF. The DNA of the CDR3 is TGCGCCAGCAGCTTGAGCGTCGGCAATGAGCAGTTCTTC.

A remark on this clonotype: This clone may be a read error of a much larger clone one base away. The chain carries TRBV30 and TRBJ2-2, with unresolved D. Germline-derived CDR1 and CDR2 are GTSNPN and SVGIG (reference sequence). This CDR3 contains 11 residues. V was trimmed by 0 bases and J by 9 bases, leaving 5 bases between them. CDR3 bases: TGTGCCTGGAGTGTACCCCGGGAGCTGTTTTTT. Protein: CAWSVPRELFF.

The chain joins TRBV27 to TRBJ2-4; 9 bases are a match to TRBD2. CDR3 length equals 15 residues. Germline V CDR1 and CDR2: MNHEY, SMNVEV (reference sequence). The trim removed 2 bases at V and 9 bases at J, leaving 8 bases unmatched. The CDR3 DNA is TGTGCCAGCAGTTTAGCGGGAGGGCCACCTGGCATTCAGTACTTC. Its protein is CASSLAGGPPGIQYF.

The rearrangement uses TRBV11-2 and TRBJ2-7; 9 bases line up with TRBD1. J was trimmed by 0 bases and V by 5 bases; bases with no gene match: 11. CDR1 SGHAT and CDR2 FQNNGV come from the germline V gene. The CDR3 sequence is 17 residues long. CDR3 DNA: TGTGCCAGCAGCAGGGGACAGGGCCAAGGGATCTCCTACGAGCAGTACTTC. Amino acids: CASSRGQGQGISYEQYF.

The chain employs TRBV20-1 and TRBJ2-1, with 10 bases fitting TRBD2. The V gene's germline CDR1 is DFQATT and CDR2 SNEGSKA (reference sequence). Trimming took 6 bases from V and 4 from J; bases not matched to a gene: 9. This CDR3 spans 15 amino acids. The CDR3 DNA reads as TGCAGTGCACGAGGCCTAGCGGGAGCATACAATGAGCAGTTCTTC. This gives the protein CSARGLAGAYNEQFF.

The chain carries TRBV5-6 and TRBJ2-7; D might be TRBD2 (6 bases). CDR3 size: 13 residues. Germline-derived CDR1 and CDR2 are SGHDT and YYEEEE. The ends were cut back, 5 bases at V and 2 bases at J, with 11 bases in the middle. The CDR3 bases are TGTGCCAGCAGGGCGGGACTCACCTACGAGCAGTACTTC. This gives the protein CASRAGLTYEQYF.

This clonotype has just a few counts. This rearrangement joins TRBV15 to TRBJ2-7; D gene uncertain. Trimming shortened V by 0 bases and J by 0 bases, and 6 bases separated the two germline ends. The germline V gene has CDR1 LNHNV and CDR2 YYDKDF (reference sequence). This CDR3 has 14 residues. This CDR3 reads CATSRDPDSYEQYF. The CDR3 DNA reads as TGTGCCACCAGCAGAGATCCAGACTCCTACGAGCAGTACTTC.

This clonotype showed up just a few times. V is TRBV30 and J is TRBJ1-2, with 7 positions matching TRBD1. V lost 4 bases, J lost 7 bases, and 12 bases stayed unmatched. CDR1 GTSNPN and CDR2 SVGIG come from the germline V gene (reference sequence). This CDR3 is 14 amino acids long. CDR3 DNA: TGTGCCTGGATCCAGGGGGACTTCTCTTCTGGCTACACCTTC. As protein: CAWIQGDFSSGYTF.

This chain uses TRBV7-9 with TRBJ2-3, with 11 bases identical to TRBD1. The V and J ends lost 4 bases and 4 bases, in that order; junction bases with no gene match: 10. The CDR3 runs 17 residues. Germline V lookup: CDR1 SEHNR, CDR2 FQNEAQ (reference sequence). The CDR3: CASSSVDRGPFPDTQYF. As DNA, the CDR3 is TGTGCCAGCAGCTCAGTGGACAGGGGGCCTTTCCCAGATACGCAGTATTTT.

The chain carries TRBV7-8 and TRBJ2-5; the match to TRBD2 covers 14 bases. CDR1 is SGHVS, CDR2 FQNEAQ, per germline. The CDR3 sequence is 17 residues long. J was trimmed by 3 bases and V by 2 bases; bases with no gene match: 5. Here the CDR3 DNA reads TGTGCCAGCAGCTTAACGGCGGGACTAGCGGGAGAAGAGACCCAGTACTTC. This gives the protein CASSLTAGLAGEETQYF. Drawing the rest from reference TRBV7-8 and TRBJ2-5, the complete variable domain is GAGVSQSPRYKVAKRGQDVALRCDPISGHVSLFWYQQALGQGPEFLTYFQNEAQLDKSGLPSDRFFAERPEGSVSTLKIQRTQQEDSAVYLCASSLTAGLAGEETQYFGPGTRLLVL.

The chain couples TRBV29-1 to TRBJ2-7; 9 nucleotides line up with TRBD1. The V segment lost 1 base and the J segment 4 bases; nucleotides outside the gene matches: 14. Germline values: CDR1 SQVTM, CDR2 ANQGSEA. CDR3 size: 17 residues. The CDR3: CSVEAIRKGQGLYEQYF. CDR3 bases: TGCAGCGTTGAAGCGATTCGGAAGGGACAGGGACTATACGAGCAGTACTTC.

This rearrangement joins TRBV19 to TRBJ1-5, with 9 positions matching TRBD1. The CDR3 has 18 residues. Trimming cost V 3 bases and J 5 bases; bases outside gene matches: 14. Germline V gene sequence: CDR1 LNHDA, CDR2 SQIVND (reference sequence). CDR3 sequence (DNA): TGTGCCAGTAGTATCCCCATCCGACAGGGGGGCTGGGATCAGCCCCAGCATTTT. Its translation: CASSIPIRQGGWDQPQHF.

The chain couples TRBV5-6 to TRBJ1-4; 10 nucleotides match TRBD1. From germline, CDR1 is SGHDT and CDR2 YYEEEE. The CDR3 spans 15 residues. V gave up 0 bases and J gave up 6 bases; unmatched junction bases: 2. The CDR3 reads CASSLVGTGDEKLFF. The CDR3 bases are TGTGCCAGCAGCTTGGTGGGGACAGGGGATGAAAAACTGTTTTTT.

This rearrangement joins TRBV3-1 to TRBJ2-5; D unclear. The CDR3 loop spans 10 amino acids. Germline assignment: CDR1 LGHDT and CDR2 YNNKEL (reference sequence). V was trimmed by 3 bases and J by 6 bases, leaving 2 bases between them. CDR3 protein: CASSHQTQYF. CDR3 nucleotides: TGTGCCAGCAGCCACCAGACCCAGTACTTC.

V gene TRBV29-1 combines with J gene TRBJ2-7; D is unclear. The CDR3 consists of 13 residues. The germline V and J ends were trimmed by 4 bases and 2 bases, with 12 bases remaining between them. Germline V gene lookup returns CDR1 SQVTM and CDR2 ANQGSEA. The CDR3 nucleotides read TGCAGCGTTGTGGGCTTGGCGGCCTACGAGCAGTACTTC. This codes for CSVVGLAAYEQYF.

The chain uses TRBV12-3 or TRBV12-4 and TRBJ1-1; D not resolved. The CDR3 runs 12 residues. With 5 bases removed from V and 7 bases from J, the gap between germline ends came to 11 bases. The CDR3 spells CASSLDGFEAFF. CDR3 DNA: TGTGCCAGCAGTCTGGACGGCTTTGAAGCTTTCTTT.

This clonotype has only a few counts. This chain connects TRBV18 to TRBJ2-1, with D unresolved. CDR1 is KGHSH, CDR2 LQKENI, per germline. V was clipped by 8 bases and J by 8 bases, with 10 bases between them. This CDR3 has 11 amino acids. The CDR3 DNA sequence: TGTGCCAGCACTTATTCACATGAGCAGTTCTTC. Protein sequence: CASTYSHEQFF.